This T cell receptor (beta chain) was recorded in a study of early T cells in non-severe SARS-CoV-2 infection. Whole-study context: With bulk RNA from unsorted whole blood as input, sequencing yielded unpaired chains.

The CDR3 is 12 residues long. Germline CDR1 and CDR2: LGHDT and YNNKEL (reference sequence). Unique molecular identifier tags were affixed to discrete cDNA molecules. TCRdb fed the 5' RACE reads into MiXCR, producing one record per CDR3 protein. The sample lists approximately 50,000 distinct CDR3 sequences; 8.2% were seen once. Concerning this clonotype: Antigen specificity is unknown. This may stem from a read error, because a much larger clone lies one nucleotide away.

Study results and limitations: Anti-spike CD8 responses were favored by VDJdb matching, which missed private and CD4 specificities.

This chain uses TRBV3-1 with TRBJ2-7, with D possibly being TRBD2 (5 bases). Sequencing input: whole blood. The clonotype originates from an adult who was a healthcare worker with PCR-confirmed SARS-CoV-2 infection or an uninfected control (not recorded which). The CDR3: CASSPRGYEQNF. CDR3 in DNA: TGTGCCAGCAGCCCTCGGGGATACGAGCAGAACTTC.